This TCR beta chain was captured in a study of blood T cell repertoires in COVID-19. Background on the study: Collection of acute and convalescent COVID-19 samples took place in the United States, Italy and Spain.

This table comes from immunoSEQ multiplex PCR, and its TCRdb copy is limited to in-frame clones, with some not included. The sample has over 200,000 clones, approximately 90% seen once. Enrolment of Seattle patients took place during active infection, and they were followed longitudinally. The length of the CDR3 is 13 residues. The germline V gene has CDR1 ENHRY and CDR2 SYGVKD. Trimming took 11 bases from V and 1 from J, leaving 15 bases between them. The chain joins TRBV10-3 to TRBJ2-7; a weak D match, TRBD1 (6 bases). Sequences were obtained from peripheral blood. The clonotype originates from a man aged 25 to 40 with COVID-19, enrolled during active disease. The CDR3: CAANRDTSYEQYF. DNA for the CDR3: TGTGCCGCCAACCGGGACACTTCCTACGAGCAGTACTTC.